This TCR beta chain was documented in a study of blood T cell repertoires in COVID-19. Study-level information: Acute-phase and convalescent COVID-19 samples originated in the United States, Italy and Spain. T cells, B-cell-depleted T cells, or PBMCs provided the cDNA or gDNA that served as material.

In the study's own analysis: Reference gene primer amplification gave nucleated cell count estimates. Some clones are missing from TCRdb's copy, which holds only in-frame ones; the method was immunoSEQ multiplex PCR. That table is the source of V, J and clone size, and D and trimming were worked out from the DNA. The table includes 90,000 to 130,000 clones, around nine tenths detected once. CDR3 length: 17 amino acids. The ends were cut back, 4 bases at V and 0 bases at J, with 14 bases in the middle. Germline CDR1 reads SGHTS; CDR2 reads YDEGEE. This rearrangement joins TRBV5-8 to TRBJ1-6, with unresolved D. Sequencing input: peripheral blood. This TCR was sampled from a man aged 35-49 years with acute or convalescent COVID-19. The CDR3 sequence is CASSPREGSSYNSPLHF. Here the CDR3 DNA reads TGTGCCAGCAGCCCTCGAGAGGGCAGCTCCTATAATTCACCCCTCCACTTT.